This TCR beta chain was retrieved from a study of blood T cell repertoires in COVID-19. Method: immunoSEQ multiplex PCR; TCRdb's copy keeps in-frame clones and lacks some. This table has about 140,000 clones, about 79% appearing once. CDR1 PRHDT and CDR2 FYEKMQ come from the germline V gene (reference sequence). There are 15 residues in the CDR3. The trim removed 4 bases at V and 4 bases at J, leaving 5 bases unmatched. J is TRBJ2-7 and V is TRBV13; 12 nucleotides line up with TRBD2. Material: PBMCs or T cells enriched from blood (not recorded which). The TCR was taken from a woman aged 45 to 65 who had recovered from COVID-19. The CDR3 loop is CASSSLTSGSYEQYF. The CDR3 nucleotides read TGTGCCAGCAGCTCCCTGACTAGCGGGAGTTACGAGCAGTACTTC.